The next 32 T cell receptor beta chains were all read from a single sample in a study of T cells in Graves' hyperthyroidism and ophthalmopathy (dated by TCRdb to about 2019). The library was built by means of multiplex PCR. Data came from an Illumina HiSeq 2000. The TCR beta CDR3 regions were amplified from the RNA transcripts. A first-round RT-PCR of the TCR CDR3 used the HTBI primer set with the Qiagen OneStep RT-PCR kit. TCRdb's own reprocessing of the public reads used fastp at Q25 and MiXCR and kept productive beta chains. Duplicate CDR3 protein sequences are folded into a single record with the most common DNA and genes. The sample records about 640,000 distinct CDR3 sequences, more than 14% of which are singletons. The ten largest clonotypes hold about 12% of the sample. Material for sequencing was blood. The receptors originated from a woman aged 50 to 60 with Graves' ophthalmopathy.

This clonotype was detected many times. The chain joins TRBV20-1 to TRBJ2-1; 8 nucleotides line up with TRBD2. Germline CDR1 reads DFQATT; CDR2 reads SNEGSKA (reference sequence). The CDR3 covers 16 residues. V shed 3 bases and J 0 bases; nucleotides not matched to a gene: 7. The CDR3 protein is CSASGSGASSYNEQFF. The CDR3 region has the DNA TGCAGTGCTAGTGGTAGCGGGGCTAGCTCCTACAATGAGCAGTTCTTC.

This clonotype was picked up a small number of times. The gene calls are TRBV10-3 and TRBJ2-1; D possibly matches TRBD1 or TRBD2 (5 bases each). The V gene's germline CDR1 is ENHRY and CDR2 SYGVKD. This CDR3 has 13 residues. Trimming left V 7 bases short and J 10 bases short, with 17 bases between. The DNA for the CDR3 is TGTGCCATCAAAGGGCCAAGTCGGGACGAGCAGTTCTTC. This gives the protein CAIKGPSRDEQFF.

The gene calls are TRBV7-2 and TRBJ2-6; D unclear. This CDR3 comprises 13 residues. The germline gives CDR1 SGHTA, CDR2 FQGNSA. V lost 11 bases, J lost 0 bases, and 8 bases lay in between. Here the CDR3 reads CAFDNSGANVLTF. The CDR3 DNA follows: TGTGCCTTTGATAACTCTGGGGCCAACGTCCTGACTTTC.

As to this clonotype: This may come from a read error, since a much larger clone is one base off. This chain connects TRBV7-2 to TRBJ2-7; TRBD2 aligns across 14 bases. The CDR3 length is 18 residues. Germline V CDR1 and CDR2: SGHTA, FQGNSA. Trimming cost V 4 bases and J 6 bases; bases outside gene matches: 14. For the CDR3, the DNA is TGTGCCAGCAGCTCTATCGTCCGGGGACTAGCGGGAGCCTCCGAGCAGTACTTC. It encodes CASSSIVRGLAGASEQYF.

This clonotype has ten or more counts. V usage is TRBV7-3 and J usage is TRBJ1-1, with TRBD1 matching 8 bases. CDR3 length equals 15 residues. V dropped 1 base and J dropped 1; count of bases not matched to a gene: 2. CDR1 and CDR2 from the germline V gene are SGHTA and FQGTGA. The CDR3 DNA sequence: TGTGCCAGCAGCTTAAGGGGGACAGGGAACACTGAAGCTTTCTTT. Translated, it gives CASSLRGTGNTEAFF.

The CDR3 spells CASSRQERTEAFF. In DNA form, the CDR3 reads TGTGCCAGCAGCAGACAGGAGAGAACTGAAGCTTTCTTT. The V and J genes are TRBV6-1 and TRBJ1-1; the D gene is possibly TRBD1 (6 bases). Trimming pared 6 bases from V and 5 bases from J, leaving 13 bases between. Germline-derived CDR1 and CDR2 are MNHNS and SASEGT. The CDR3 runs 13 residues.

This clonotype was seen ten or more times. The CDR3 DNA is TGCAGCGCAGAGGACAGCATGAACACTGAAGCTTTCTTT. Protein sequence: CSAEDSMNTEAFF. V and J are TRBV29-1 and TRBJ1-1, with a weak D call TRBD1 (6 bases). Between the trimmed V and J ends, which lost 7 bases and 0 bases, there was a span of 12 bases. Germline V CDR1 and CDR2: SQVTM, ANQGSEA. The CDR3 totals 13 residues.

The chain uses TRBV12-3 or TRBV12-4 and TRBJ2-2, with TRBD2 matching over 8 bases. The CDR3 extends over 18 amino acids. After removal of 2 bases from V and 5 bases from J, the junction contained 13 bases not matched to a gene. DNA for the CDR3: TGTGCCAGCAGTTTATTAGCGGGAATGAGTTTGAGGACCGGGGAGCTGTTTTTT. Translation: CASSLLAGMSLRTGELFF.

This clonotype came up many times. CDR3 residues: CASSSNLGTSGAVGEQFF. CDR3 nucleotide sequence: TGTGCCAGCAGTTCCAACCTCGGGACTAGCGGGGCCGTCGGTGAGCAGTTCTTC. The rearrangement links TRBV28 to TRBJ2-1; TRBD2 aligns across 13 bases. The germline gives CDR1 MDHEN, CDR2 SYDVKM. The CDR3 has 18 residues. With V trimmed by 4 bases and J by 9 bases, 15 bases remained unmatched.

Comment on this clonotype: This clone may be a read error of a much larger clone one base away. V gene TRBV6-2 or TRBV6-3 combines with J gene TRBJ2-7, with 10 bases aligning to TRBD1. Germline V gives CDR1 MNHEY, CDR2 SVGEGT. The CDR3 loop spans 19 amino acids. The junction had 18 bases not matched to a gene; V was cut back by 0 bases and J by 7 bases. The CDR3 bases are TGTGCCAGCAGTTACTCCGACAGGGGGCTGCGGGTTAAAGATAATGAGCAGTACTTC. Encoded protein: CASSYSDRGLRVKDNEQYF.

This clonotype was counted at least ten times. The chain carries TRBV28 and TRBJ1-5, with 9 bases that match TRBD1. The CDR3 contains 16 residues. The J segment lost 4 bases and the V segment lost 4 bases, leaving 8 bases of the junction unmatched. Germline V gene lookup returns CDR1 MDHEN and CDR2 SYDVKM. CDR3 in amino acids: CASSSRKQGANQPQHF. DNA for the CDR3: TGTGCCAGCAGTTCCCGGAAACAGGGGGCGAATCAGCCCCAGCATTTT.

The table lists this clonotype with many counts. The V gene is TRBV7-9, the J gene TRBJ2-3; D may be TRBD2 (6 bases). The V gene's germline CDR1 is SEHNR and CDR2 FQNEAQ (reference sequence). The CDR3 has 13 amino acids. The CDR3 nucleotides read TGTGCGCATAGCGGAGCGAACACAGATACGCAGTATTTT. Residues: CAHSGANTDTQYF.

This clonotype was recorded at least ten times. V usage is TRBV20-1 and J usage is TRBJ2-7; tentatively, D is TRBD1 (6 bases). This CDR3 has 13 residues. Germline loops: CDR1 DFQATT, CDR2 SNEGSKA (reference sequence). V was clipped by 0 bases and J by 6 bases, with 12 bases between them. The CDR3 sequence: CSARDPTGSEQYF. The CDR3, as DNA: TGCAGTGCTAGAGATCCCACAGGGTCCGAGCAGTACTTC.

The chain joins TRBV4-2 to TRBJ2-1, with D perhaps TRBD1 (6 bases). Trimming left V 4 bases short and J 6 bases short, with 7 bases between. The CDR3 runs to 12 residues. Looked up from germline, CDR1 is LGHNA and CDR2 is YNFKEQ. The CDR3 DNA reads TGTGCCAGCAGCCGGGACACCAATGAGCAGTTCTTC. It encodes CASSRDTNEQFF.

V and J are TRBV6-2 or TRBV6-3 and TRBJ1-1, with D possibly matching TRBD1 (5 bases). From germline, CDR1 is MNHEY and CDR2 SVGEGT. V was cut by 5 bases and J by 3 bases, with 13 bases left in between. This CDR3 has 14 residues. CDR3 region: CASSVDVGDTEAFF. The CDR3 DNA reads as TGTGCCAGCAGTGTGGACGTGGGGGACACTGAAGCTTTCTTT.

This clonotype appeared a few times. This chain joins TRBV20-1 and TRBJ2-3; 7 nucleotides match TRBD2. The V gene's germline CDR1 is DFQATT and CDR2 SNEGSKA (reference sequence). There are 13 residues in the CDR3. Trimming removed 2 bases from V and 8 bases from J; junction bases left unmatched: 7. This CDR3 is CSARQSGGSTQYF. CDR3 in DNA: TGCAGTGCTAGACAGTCCGGCGGGAGTACGCAGTATTTT.

In this sample, this clonotype turned up a few times. One end of the junction is discordant with germline, which a read error may explain. J is TRBJ1-1 and V is TRBV3-1; 7 bases map to TRBD1. The CDR3 has 14 amino acids. Germline V gene lookup returns CDR1 LGHDT and CDR2 YNNKEL (reference sequence). As DNA, the CDR3 is TGTGCCAGCAGCCAAAACAGGGGAGTCACTGAAGCTCTCTTT. It encodes CASSQNRGVTEALF.

This chain uses TRBV6-2 or TRBV6-3 with TRBJ2-1; weak D call: TRBD2 (6 bases). Germline CDR1 and CDR2: MNHEY and SVGEGT. V was pared by 6 bases and J by 4 bases, with 16 bases between. The CDR3 covers 15 residues. CDR3 protein: CASSRTIFGYNEQFF. Here the CDR3 DNA reads TGTGCCAGCAGCCGGACTATTTTTGGATACAATGAGCAGTTCTTC.

There are many counts of this clonotype. This sequence joins TRBV27 and TRBJ1-2; the D is unclear. This CDR3 has 13 amino acids. CDR1 is MNHEY, CDR2 SMNVEV, per germline (reference sequence). Between the trimmed V and J ends, which lost 4 bases and 0 bases, there was a span of 6 bases. The CDR3 here is CASSWSANYGYTF. The DNA of the CDR3 is TGTGCCAGCAGTTGGTCAGCTAACTATGGCTACACCTTC.

This clonotype has at least ten counts. The chain recombines TRBV12-3 or TRBV12-4 with TRBJ2-7; no clear D gene. Deletions cut 2 bases from V and 0 bases from J, with 5 bases between. The CDR3 runs to 13 residues. The CDR3 nucleotides are TGTGCCAGCAGTTTAACTCACTCCTACGAGCAGTACTTC. As protein: CASSLTHSYEQYF.

This clonotype was seen more than once but under ten times. This chain uses TRBV10-3 with TRBJ1-4; perhaps TRBD1 as D (6 bases). Trimming removed 6 bases from V and 7 bases from J, with 12 bases in between. CDR1 and CDR2 from the germline V gene are ENHRY and SYGVKD. CDR3 length: 13 amino acids. The CDR3 sequence: CAIRAGAGEKLFF. The CDR3 region has the DNA TGTGCCATCAGAGCAGGGGCTGGTGAAAAACTGTTTTTT.

This clonotype came up a few times. A much bigger clone sits one base away, suggesting this may be a read error. The chain employs TRBV28 and TRBJ2-6; maybe TRBD1 (7 bases). Germline lookup yields CDR1 MDHEN and CDR2 SYDVKM. The CDR3 has 17 residues. CDR3 DNA sequence: TGTGCCAGCAGCTCTGGAGGGGGCGTCCCTGGGGCCAACGTCCCGACTTTC. Translation gives CASSSGGGVPGANVPTF.

Concerning this clonotype itself: One junction end disagrees with the germline gene, perhaps due to a read error. V gene TRBV5-1 combines with J gene TRBJ2-7; a weak D match, TRBD2 (6 bases). Germline CDR1 is SGHRS and CDR2 is YFSETQ. This CDR3 has 13 residues. CDR3 protein: CVSSSTGGYEQYF. The CDR3 DNA sequence: TGCGTCAGCAGCTCCACCGGGGGCTACGAGCAGTACTTC. Looking up the rest from reference TRBV5-1 and TRBJ2-7 gives the full variable domain: KAGVTQTPRYLIKTRGQQVTLSCSPISGHRSVSWYQQTPGQGLQFLFEYFSETQRNKGNFPGRFSGRQFSNSRSEMNVSTLELGDSALYLCVSSSTGGYEQYFGPGTRLTVT.

The table lists this clonotype with many counts. The V and J genes are TRBV2 and TRBJ2-5; weak D call: TRBD2 (6 bases). Trimming shortened V by 4 bases and J by 5 bases, and 23 bases separated the two germline ends. This CDR3 spans 17 amino acids. Germline loops: CDR1 SNHLY, CDR2 FYNNEI. The CDR3 loop reads CASSVGQGGGGMETQYF. CDR3 bases: TGTGCCAGCAGTGTAGGTCAAGGTGGGGGAGGAATGGAGACCCAGTACTTC.

The CDR3 nucleotides read TGTGCCAGCAGTACGCGGACAGGGCGCAATCAGCCCCAGCATTTT. Its protein is CASSTRTGRNQPQHF. V usage is TRBV12-3 or TRBV12-4 and J usage is TRBJ1-5, with 8 bases matching TRBD1. V gave up 5 bases and J gave up 2 bases; unmatched junction bases: 5. The CDR3 totals 15 residues.

The chain carries TRBV7-9 and TRBJ2-1; TRBD1 matches at 8 bases. The CDR3 runs to 14 residues. Germline-derived CDR1 and CDR2 are SEHNR and FQNEAQ (reference sequence). The J segment lost 5 bases and the V segment lost 5 bases, leaving 5 bases of the junction unmatched. The CDR3 sequence: CASSDMTGDNEQFF. Written as DNA, the CDR3 is TGTGCCAGCAGCGACATGACAGGGGACAATGAGCAGTTCTTC. Full variable domain (remainder filled in from reference TRBV7-9 and TRBJ2-1): DTGVSQNPRHKITKRGQNVTFRCDPISEHNRLYWYRQTLGQGPEFLTYFQNEAQLEKSRLLSDRFSAERPKGSFSTLEIQRTEQGDSAMYLCASSDMTGDNEQFFGPGTRLTVL.

There are many counts of this clonotype. The J gene is TRBJ2-5, the V gene TRBV20-1, with D perhaps assigned TRBD1 or TRBD2 (5 bases each). V lost 4 bases and J 1 base, leaving 16 bases between the germline ends. The CDR3 extends over 15 amino acids. Germline loops: CDR1 DFQATT, CDR2 SNEGSKA (reference sequence). As DNA, the CDR3 is TGCAGTGCTAAGAGAGGGGTTGGCGCCCAAGAGACCCAGTACTTC. Translated: CSAKRGVGAQETQYF.

The CDR3 nucleotides read TGTGCCAGCAGTCAAACGTTCGGGGCTAGAAACACTGAAGCTTTCTTT. Its protein product is CASSQTFGARNTEAFF. The chain employs TRBV27 and TRBJ1-1, with a tentative D call TRBD1 (5 bases). Germline assignment: CDR1 MNHEY and CDR2 SMNVEV (reference sequence). This CDR3 spans 16 amino acids. V lost 5 bases, J lost 2 bases, and 18 bases lay in between.

This clonotype came up many times. The chain carries TRBV7-2 and TRBJ2-5; 10 bases are a match to TRBD1. Germline V gives CDR1 SGHTA, CDR2 FQGNSA. The CDR3 sequence is 15 residues long. V lost 5 bases, J lost 5 bases, and 8 bases stayed unmatched. CDR3 DNA: TGTGCCAGCAGCAGAGGACAGGGGGTGACGGAGACCCAGTACTTC. Translation gives CASSRGQGVTETQYF. Full variable domain (remainder filled in from reference TRBV7-2 and TRBJ2-5): GAGVSQSPSNKVTEKGKDVELRCDPISGHTALYWYRQSLGQGLEFLIYFQGNSAPDKSGLPSDRFSAERTGGSVSTLTIQRTQQEDSAVYLCASSRGQGVTETQYFGPGTRLLVL.

This clonotype was picked up many times. V is TRBV3-1 and J is TRBJ2-3; D ambiguous. CDR1 and CDR2 from the germline V gene are LGHDT and YNNKEL (reference sequence). V was cut by 0 bases and J by 4 bases, with 11 bases left in between. The length of the CDR3 is 15 residues. The CDR3 bases are TGTGCCAGCAGCCAAGAGCATGAATTCTCAGATACGCAGTATTTT. It is translated as CASSQEHEFSDTQYF.

This clonotype was recorded a few times. The rearrangement joins TRBV20-1 to TRBJ2-7, with TRBD1 matching over 7 bases. From germline, CDR1 is DFQATT and CDR2 SNEGSKA (reference sequence). The junction had 9 bases not matched to a gene; V was cut back by 1 base and J by 3 bases. The CDR3 totals 15 residues. Here the CDR3 DNA reads TGCAGTGCTAGAGCTCCGACAGGGAAAAACTACGAGCAGTACTTC. This sequence encodes CSARAPTGKNYEQYF.

This clonotype was seen many times. The chain combines TRBV15 with TRBJ1-6; unclear D gene. Germline V lookup: CDR1 LNHNV, CDR2 YYDKDF (reference sequence). V lost 0 bases, J lost 9 bases, and 15 bases lay in between. The CDR3 is made up of 16 amino acids. The CDR3 spells CATSRDRAGNGSPLHF. In nucleotides, the CDR3 is TGTGCCACCAGCAGAGATAGGGCGGGGAATGGTTCACCCCTCCACTTT.